The entry below gives a single T cell receptor beta chain sequence along with its context. This clone's antigen is unknown. No base qualities exist here, and no much larger clone lies one base off it. Another Seattle source contributed samples from volunteer blood donors who had recovered from COVID-19. The collaborating institutions used their own protocols to collect whole blood in K2EDTA tubes. For TCRbeta analysis, collaborator samples were shipped as frozen whole blood, as isolated PBMCs, or as DNA extracted from either sample type. CDR1 MNHEY and CDR2 SMNVEV were looked up in the germline V gene (reference sequence). The CDR3 spans 16 residues, from the cysteine through the phenylalanine. Just CDR3 DNA is preserved here, 48 bases in frame from base 1. Deletion took 5 bases off V and 6 bases off J, with a span of 20 bases between the germline ends. The immunoSEQ Assay, a bias-controlled multiplex PCR, was used to amplify TCRbeta CDR3 regions from genomic DNA. Concerning the study's data processing: Nucleated cell counts per sample were estimated from amplification of reference gene primers within the assay. To quantify the absolute abundance of each unique TCRbeta CDR3 rearrangement, sequence reads were collapsed and filtered. Productive Simpson clonality was computed per sample as the square root of Simpson's diversity index over productive rearrangements. TCRdb obtained this table from immuneACCESS and retained in-frame rearrangements with V and J assigned. These tables miss some clones; where compared with another copy, unresolved V genes account for less than half of the shortfall, and the remainder is unexplained. V and J calls and clone size follow that table, whereas D and trimming were derived from the DNA. Here the sample has nearly 300,000 clones; around 89% occur a single time. Clones ranked in the top ten supply 6.9% of the sample.

This sample was taken from a study of blood T cell repertoires in COVID-19 (dated by TCRdb to about 2020). Regarding the research as a whole: Samples from collaborators originated in the United States, Italy and Spain and spanned both the acute and convalescent phases of COVID-19. Sample metadata almost always included a de-identified subject ID, COVID-19 status, age in years and sex. A freely available public database, intended as a resource for researchers studying the immune response to SARS-CoV-2, is where the repertoires were released. Samples were obtained from the ongoing ImmuneRACE study (first 160 participants) and from about 1,300 subjects provided by 6 global collaborators. The material from the prospective study consisted of cDNA or gDNA derived from T cells, B-cell-depleted T cells, or PBMCs. Subjects who had been exposed to COVID-19, were actively infected with it, or had recovered from it provided the deeply sampled blood TCRbeta repertoires that made up the dataset. Where available, HLA class I and class II types were obtained from metadata supplied by the sample provider rather than from assay-based typing. General findings and caveats noted by the study authors: The amount of clinical and demographic metadata varied by source and participant and was provided uncurated.

Sequencing was performed on peripheral blood. This sequence originates from a woman aged 30 to 39 who had recovered from COVID-19. Recombination joined TRBV27 with TRBJ1-5; no confident D gene assignment can be made. The nucleotides read TGTGCCAGCAGTGGCCGAGGATCCACCTACGGTCAGCCCCAGCATTTT. This gives the protein CASSGRGSTYGQPQHF.